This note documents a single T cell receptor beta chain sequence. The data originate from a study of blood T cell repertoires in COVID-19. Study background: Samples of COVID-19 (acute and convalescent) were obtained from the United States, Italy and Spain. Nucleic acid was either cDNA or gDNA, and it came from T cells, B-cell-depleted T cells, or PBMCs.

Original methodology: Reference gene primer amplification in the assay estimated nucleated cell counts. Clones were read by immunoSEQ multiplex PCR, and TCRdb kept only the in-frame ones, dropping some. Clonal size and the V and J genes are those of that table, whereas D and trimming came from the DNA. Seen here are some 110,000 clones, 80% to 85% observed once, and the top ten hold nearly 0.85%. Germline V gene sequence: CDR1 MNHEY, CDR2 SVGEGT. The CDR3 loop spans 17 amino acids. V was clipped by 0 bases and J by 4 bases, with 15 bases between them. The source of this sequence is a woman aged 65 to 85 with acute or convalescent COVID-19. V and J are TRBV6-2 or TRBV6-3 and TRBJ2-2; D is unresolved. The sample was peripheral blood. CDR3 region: CASSYSTNRRPTGELFF. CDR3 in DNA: TGTGCCAGCAGTTACTCGACGAATCGGCGGCCCACCGGGGAGCTGTTTTTT.